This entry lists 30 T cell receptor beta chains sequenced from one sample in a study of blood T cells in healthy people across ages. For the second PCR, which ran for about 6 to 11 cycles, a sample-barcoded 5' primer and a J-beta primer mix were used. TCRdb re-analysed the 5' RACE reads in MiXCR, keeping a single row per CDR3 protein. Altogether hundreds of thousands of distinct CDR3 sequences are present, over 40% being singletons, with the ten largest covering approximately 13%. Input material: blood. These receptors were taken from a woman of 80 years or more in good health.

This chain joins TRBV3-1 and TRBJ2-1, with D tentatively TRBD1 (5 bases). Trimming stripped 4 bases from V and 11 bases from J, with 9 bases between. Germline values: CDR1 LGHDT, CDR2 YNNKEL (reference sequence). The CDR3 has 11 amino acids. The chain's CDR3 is CASSLRTKQFF. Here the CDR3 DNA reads TGTGCCAGCAGCCTCCGGACAAAGCAGTTCTTC.

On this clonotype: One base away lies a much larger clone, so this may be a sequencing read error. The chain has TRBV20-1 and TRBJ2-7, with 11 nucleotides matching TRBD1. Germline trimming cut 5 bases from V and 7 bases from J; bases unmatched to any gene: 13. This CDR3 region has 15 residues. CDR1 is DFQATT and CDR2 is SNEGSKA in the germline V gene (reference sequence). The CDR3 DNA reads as TGCAGTGCTGGGGGAGGACAGGGGGCGTACAATGAGCAGTACTTC. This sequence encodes CSAGGGQGAYNEQYF.

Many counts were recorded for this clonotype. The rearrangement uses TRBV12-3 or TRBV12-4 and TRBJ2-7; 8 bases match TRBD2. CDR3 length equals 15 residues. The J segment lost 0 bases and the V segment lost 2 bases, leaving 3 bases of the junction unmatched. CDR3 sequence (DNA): TGTGCCAGCAGTTTAACTAGCGGTGTCTCCTACGAGCAGTACTTC. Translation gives CASSLTSGVSYEQYF.

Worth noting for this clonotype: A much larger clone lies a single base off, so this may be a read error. CDR3 residues: CSVLWTVAGGHTF. The CDR3 DNA follows: TGCAGCGTTCTATGGACCGTCGCGGGTGGCCACACCTTC. This rearrangement joins TRBV29-1 to TRBJ1-2; D remains unclear. This CDR3 is 13 amino acids long. From germline, CDR1 is SQVTM and CDR2 ANQGSEA.

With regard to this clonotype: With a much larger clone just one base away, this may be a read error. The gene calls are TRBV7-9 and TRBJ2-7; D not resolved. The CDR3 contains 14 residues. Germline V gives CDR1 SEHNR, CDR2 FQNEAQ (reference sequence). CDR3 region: CANSKTQIAYEQYF. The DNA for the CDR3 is TGTGCCAACAGCAAGACCCAAATTGCCTACGAGCAGTACTTC.

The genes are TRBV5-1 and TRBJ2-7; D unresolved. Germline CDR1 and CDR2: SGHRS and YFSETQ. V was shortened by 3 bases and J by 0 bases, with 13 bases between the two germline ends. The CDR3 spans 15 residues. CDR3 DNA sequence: TGCGCCAGCAGCTCGACACCCCTTAGCTCCTACGAGCAGTACTTC. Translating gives CASSSTPLSSYEQYF.

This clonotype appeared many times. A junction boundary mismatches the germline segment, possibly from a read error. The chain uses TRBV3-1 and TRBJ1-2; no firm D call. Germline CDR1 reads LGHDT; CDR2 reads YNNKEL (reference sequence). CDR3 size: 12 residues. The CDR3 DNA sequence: TGCGCCAGCAGCAGAACAGACTATGGCTACACCTTC. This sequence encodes CASSRTDYGYTF.

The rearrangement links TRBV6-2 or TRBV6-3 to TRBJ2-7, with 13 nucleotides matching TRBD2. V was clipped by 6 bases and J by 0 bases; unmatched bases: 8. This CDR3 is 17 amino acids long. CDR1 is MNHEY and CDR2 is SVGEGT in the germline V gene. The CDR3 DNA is TGTGCCAGCAGCCCCGGACTAGCGGGAGATCGCTCCTACGAGCAGTACTTC. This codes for CASSPGLAGDRSYEQYF.

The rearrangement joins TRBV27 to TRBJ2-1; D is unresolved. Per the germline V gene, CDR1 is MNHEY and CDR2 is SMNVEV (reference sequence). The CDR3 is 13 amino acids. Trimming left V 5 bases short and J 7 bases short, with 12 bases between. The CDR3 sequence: CASSGDLLNEQFF. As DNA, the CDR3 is TGTGCCAGCAGTGGAGACCTTTTAAATGAGCAGTTCTTC.

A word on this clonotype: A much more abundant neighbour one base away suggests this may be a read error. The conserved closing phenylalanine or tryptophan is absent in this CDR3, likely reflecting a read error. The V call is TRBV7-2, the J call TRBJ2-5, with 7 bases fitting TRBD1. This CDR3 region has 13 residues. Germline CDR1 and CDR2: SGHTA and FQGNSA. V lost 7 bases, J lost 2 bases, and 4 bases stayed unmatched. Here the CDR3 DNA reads TGTGCCAGCAAAAGGGGACAGCAAGAGACCCAGTACTCC. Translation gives CASKRGQQETQYS.

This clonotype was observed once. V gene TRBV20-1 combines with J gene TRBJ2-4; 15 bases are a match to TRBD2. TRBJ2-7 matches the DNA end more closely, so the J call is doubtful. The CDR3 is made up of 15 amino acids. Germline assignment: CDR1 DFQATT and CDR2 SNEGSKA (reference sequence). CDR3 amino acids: CSVRTGTSGRFEQYF. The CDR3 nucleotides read TGCAGTGTTCGAACCGGGACTAGCGGGAGGTTCGAGCAGTACTTC.

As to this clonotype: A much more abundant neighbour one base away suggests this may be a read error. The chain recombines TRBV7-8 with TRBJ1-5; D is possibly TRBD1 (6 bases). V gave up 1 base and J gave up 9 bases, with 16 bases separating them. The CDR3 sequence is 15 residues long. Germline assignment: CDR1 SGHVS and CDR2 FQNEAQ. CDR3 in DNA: TGTGCCAGCAGCTTAGGTGAGGGGGAGACTCGGCCCCAGCATTTT. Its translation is CASSLGEGETRPQHF. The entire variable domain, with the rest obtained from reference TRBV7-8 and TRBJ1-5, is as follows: GAGVSQSPRYKVAKRGQDVALRCDPISGHVSLFWYQQALGQGPEFLTYFQNEAQLDKSGLPSDRFFAERPEGSVSTLKIQRTQQEDSAVYLCASSLGEGETRPQHFGDGTRLSIL.

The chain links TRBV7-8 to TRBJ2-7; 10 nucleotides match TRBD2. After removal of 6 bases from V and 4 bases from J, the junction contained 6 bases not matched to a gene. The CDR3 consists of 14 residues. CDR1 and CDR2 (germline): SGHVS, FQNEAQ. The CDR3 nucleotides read TGTGCCAGCAGTAAGACAGCGGGAGGGTACGAGCAGTACTTC. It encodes CASSKTAGGYEQYF.

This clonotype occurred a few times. CDR3 region: CASSLAIQLVTDTQYF. CDR3 sequence (DNA): TGCGCCAGCAGCTTGGCCATCCAGTTAGTGACAGATACGCAGTATTTT. The V call is TRBV5-1, the J call TRBJ2-3; D gene uncertain. CDR3 length: 16 residues. V lost 0 bases and J 3 bases, leaving 14 bases between the germline ends. Germline assignment: CDR1 SGHRS and CDR2 YFSETQ.

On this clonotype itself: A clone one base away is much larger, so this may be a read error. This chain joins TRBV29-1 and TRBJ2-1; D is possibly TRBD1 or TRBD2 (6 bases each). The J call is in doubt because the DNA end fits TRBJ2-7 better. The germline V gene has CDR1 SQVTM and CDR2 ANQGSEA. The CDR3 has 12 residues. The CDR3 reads CSVGGRYDEQYF. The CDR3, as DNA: TGCAGCGTGGGGGGCCGTTACGATGAGCAGTACTTC.

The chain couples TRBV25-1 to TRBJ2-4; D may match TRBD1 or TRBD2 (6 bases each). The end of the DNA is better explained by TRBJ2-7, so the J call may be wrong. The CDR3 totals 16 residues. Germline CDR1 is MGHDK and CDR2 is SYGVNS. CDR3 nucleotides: TGTGCCAGCAGCCTAGGGGGGAATCGTCCGCTGGACGAGCAGTACTTC. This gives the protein CASSLGGNRPLDEQYF.

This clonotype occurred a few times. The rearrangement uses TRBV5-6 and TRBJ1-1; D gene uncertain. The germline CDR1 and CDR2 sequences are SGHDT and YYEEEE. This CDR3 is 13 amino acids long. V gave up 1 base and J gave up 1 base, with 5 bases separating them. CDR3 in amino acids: CASSLYRNTEAFF. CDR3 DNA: TGTGCCAGCAGCTTGTATAGGAACACTGAAGCTTTCTTT.

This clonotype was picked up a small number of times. CDR3 loop: CASSVRGLYEQYF. The CDR3, as DNA: TGTGCCAGCAGTGTCCGGGGGCTTTACGAGCAGTACTTC. The V call is TRBV27, the J call TRBJ2-7, with D perhaps given as TRBD1 or TRBD2 (6 bases each). The CDR3 loop spans 13 amino acids. Germline V gene data show CDR1 as MNHEY and CDR2 as SMNVEV (reference sequence). V was clipped by 5 bases and J by 4 bases, with 12 bases between them.

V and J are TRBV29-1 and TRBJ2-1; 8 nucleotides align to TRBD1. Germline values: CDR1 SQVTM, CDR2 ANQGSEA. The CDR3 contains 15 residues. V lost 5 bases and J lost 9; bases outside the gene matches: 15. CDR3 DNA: TGCAGCGTTAACCGACAGGGGATTTTTACCGGTGAGCAGTTCTTC. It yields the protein CSVNRQGIFTGEQFF.

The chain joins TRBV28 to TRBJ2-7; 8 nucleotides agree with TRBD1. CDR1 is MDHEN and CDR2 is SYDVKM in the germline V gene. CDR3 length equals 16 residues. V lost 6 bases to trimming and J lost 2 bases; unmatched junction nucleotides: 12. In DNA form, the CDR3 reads TGTGCCAGCAGCTCCACGGACAGGGCTTATACCTACGAGCAGTACTTC. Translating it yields CASSSTDRAYTYEQYF.

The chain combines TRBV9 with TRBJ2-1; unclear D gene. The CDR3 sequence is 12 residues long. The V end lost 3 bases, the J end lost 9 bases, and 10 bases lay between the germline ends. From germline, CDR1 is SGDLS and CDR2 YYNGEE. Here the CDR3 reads CASSANEVEQFF. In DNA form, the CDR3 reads TGTGCCAGCAGCGCCAATGAGGTTGAGCAGTTCTTC.

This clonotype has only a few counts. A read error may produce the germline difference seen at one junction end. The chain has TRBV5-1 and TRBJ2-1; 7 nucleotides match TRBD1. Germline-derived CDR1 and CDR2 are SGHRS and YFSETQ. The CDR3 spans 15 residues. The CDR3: CACSPGTVTYNEQFF. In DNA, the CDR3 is TGCGCCTGCAGCCCCGGGACAGTGACCTACAATGAGCAGTTCTTC.

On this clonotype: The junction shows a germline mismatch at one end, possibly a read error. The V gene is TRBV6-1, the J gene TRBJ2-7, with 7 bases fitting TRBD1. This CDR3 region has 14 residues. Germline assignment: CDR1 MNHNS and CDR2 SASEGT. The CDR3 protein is CAGSANRGAYEQYF. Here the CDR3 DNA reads TGTGCCGGCAGTGCCAACAGGGGCGCATACGAGCAGTACTTC.

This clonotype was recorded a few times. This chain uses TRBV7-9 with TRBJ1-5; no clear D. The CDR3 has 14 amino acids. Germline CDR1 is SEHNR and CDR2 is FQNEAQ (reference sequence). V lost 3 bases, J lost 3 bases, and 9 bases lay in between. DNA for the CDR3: TGTGCCAGCAGCTTGGGGTTCAACAATCAGCCCCAGCATTTT. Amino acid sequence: CASSLGFNNQPQHF.

This CDR3 is CASNRPSGTTDTQYF. The CDR3 nucleotides read TGTGCCAGCAACAGACCTAGCGGAACCACAGATACGCAGTATTTT. The V call is TRBV28, the J call TRBJ2-3; 7 bases agree with TRBD2. V was clipped by 7 bases and J by 2 bases; unmatched bases: 9. The CDR3 is made up of 15 amino acids. Looked up from germline, CDR1 is MDHEN and CDR2 is SYDVKM.

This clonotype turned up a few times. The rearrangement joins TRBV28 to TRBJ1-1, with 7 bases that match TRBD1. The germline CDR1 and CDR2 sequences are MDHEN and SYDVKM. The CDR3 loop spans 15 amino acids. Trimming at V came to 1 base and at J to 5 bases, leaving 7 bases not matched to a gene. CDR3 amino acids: CASSLFQGVGTEAFF. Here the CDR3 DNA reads TGTGCCAGCAGTTTATTTCAGGGGGTAGGGACTGAAGCTTTCTTT.

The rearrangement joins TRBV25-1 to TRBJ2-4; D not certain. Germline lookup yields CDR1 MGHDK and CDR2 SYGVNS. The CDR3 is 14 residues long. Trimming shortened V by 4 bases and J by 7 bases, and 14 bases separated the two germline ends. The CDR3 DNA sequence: TGTGCCAGCAGTGCCAGTGCCTTGGGCAACATTCAGTACTTC. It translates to CASSASALGNIQYF.

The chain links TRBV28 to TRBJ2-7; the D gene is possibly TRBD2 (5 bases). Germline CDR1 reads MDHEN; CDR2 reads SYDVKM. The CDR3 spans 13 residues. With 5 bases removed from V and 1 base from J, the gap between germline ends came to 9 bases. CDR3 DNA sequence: TGTGCCAGCAGTGTGAGGGCATCCTACGAGCAGTACTTC. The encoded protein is CASSVRASYEQYF.

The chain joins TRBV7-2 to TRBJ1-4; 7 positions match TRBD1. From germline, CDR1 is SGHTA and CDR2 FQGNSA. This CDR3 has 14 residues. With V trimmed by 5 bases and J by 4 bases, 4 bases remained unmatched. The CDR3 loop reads CASSRDSLNEKLFF. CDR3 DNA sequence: TGTGCCAGCAGCCGGGACAGCCTTAATGAAAAACTGTTTTTT.

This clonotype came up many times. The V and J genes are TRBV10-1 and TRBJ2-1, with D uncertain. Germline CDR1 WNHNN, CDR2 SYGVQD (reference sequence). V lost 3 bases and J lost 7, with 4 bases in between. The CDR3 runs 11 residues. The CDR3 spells CASSDGNEQFF. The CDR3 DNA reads TGCGCCAGCAGTGATGGAAATGAGCAGTTCTTC.